This TCR beta chain originates from a study of T cells in Graves' hyperthyroidism and ophthalmopathy (dated by TCRdb to between 2017 and 2020). Regarding the study in general: Peripheral blood samples were taken at initial diagnosis, before any treatment was given. To identify TCR V-J signatures that set the groups apart, the researchers used a discovery cohort of 100 patients, made up of 40 to 45 with Graves' ophthalmopathy and approximately 57 with stable Graves' hyperthyroidism. An independent validation cohort of around 19 hyperthyroidism patients and over 15 patients who later progressed to ophthalmopathy tested prospective prediction of ophthalmopathy. The roughly 100 discovery patients were divided at random into training and test sets in a 7:3 ratio. The study also compared thyroid tissue and blood T-cell repertoires from 6 or 7 Graves' hyperthyroidism patients. Following sampling, methimazole starting at 30 mg daily was given to hyperthyroidism patients, and high-dose intravenous methylprednisolone was given to ophthalmopathy patients. According to the paper, TCR Vbeta CDR3 sequencing was carried out on some 140 peripheral blood samples, which came from approximately 43 ophthalmopathy, roughly 75 hyperthyroidism and approximately 17 progressor patients.

General conclusions and limits of the study: In validation, the model predicted progression to ophthalmopathy a median of about 6.5 months before onset, with roughly 70% sensitivity and about 72% specificity. A model built on a 13 V-J signature distinguished ophthalmopathy from stable hyperthyroidism, reaching over 85% sensitivity and approximately 83% specificity in cross-validation and 80%/75% in testing. No statistical method was used to set the sample size in advance, and investigators knew the group allocation. Most expanded thyroid clonotypes (frequency above 0.001) were also detected in blood, suggesting blood repertoires may reflect thyroid immune responses.

The TCR beta CDR3 regions were amplified from the RNA transcripts. The TCR CDR3 was subjected to a first round of RT-PCR using the HTBI primer set and the Qiagen OneStep RT-PCR kit. A second multiplex PCR round built the libraries, followed by size selection and purification. Paired-end sequencing of the libraries was performed with 100 bp reads on an Illumina HiSeq2000. Per the source publication's procedure: Raw data were processed with SOAPnuke, discarding reads with adapters, uncalled bases, mean Phred below 15, or no exact constant-primer or identifier match. High-quality paired reads were merged using COPE v1.2.5, and each unique nucleotide sequence was defined as a clonotype. MiTCR v1.1 was used to align the clonotypes against IMGT TRBV, TRBD and TRBJ reference segments. Analysis was restricted to V-J combinations with a frequency above 0.0001, which covered roughly 99% of repertoires. The TCS score was defined as F50 (clonal expansion) divided by E x V (chaos), with BLOSUM62-based TCRdist calculated between CDR3 peptides within each V-J. Welch's t-statistics and random forest reduced around 550 V-J features to around 14, which were used in a naive Bayes classifier (R e1071). The public reads were quality trimmed at Q25 with fastp and then assembled into clones with MiXCR by TCRdb, keeping productive beta chains. Entries that share a CDR3 protein sequence are merged under the most common genes and DNA. TCRdb assigned the V and J calls; the authors' analysis was not used. Within this sample are over 350,000 distinct CDR3 sequences, with approximately 14% of them counted one time only. The top ten hold about 12% of the sample.

Moderately to severely active disease, a Clinical Activity Score of at least 3, a NOSPECS grade of at least 4, and a duration under 3 months were present in ophthalmopathy patients. Patients with uncontrolled infections, other autoimmune diseases, pregnancy or lactation were excluded. Clinical symptoms, serum thyroxine and TRAb, thyroid ultrasound, and orbital computed tomography formed the basis for the diagnoses. Ficoll-Paque density gradient centrifugation was used to isolate PBMCs from 10 ml of fresh peripheral blood. Total RNA was extracted with Trizol reagent, and quality was checked on an Agilent 2100 Bioanalyzer. CDR3 length: 15 amino acids, cysteine to phenylalanine. The only DNA kept is the CDR3, 45 bases in frame from the first base. The germline V gene supplies CDR1 SGHDT and CDR2 YYEEEE. The germline V end is reduced by 5 bases and the J end by 3 bases; junction bases left unmatched: 6.

Only a few counts were recorded for this clonotype. Its antigen remains unidentified. Base qualities are not recorded, but no much larger clone differs from it by a single base. Sequences were obtained from blood. The receptor was derived from a man aged 18 to 30 with Graves' ophthalmopathy. This sequence uses TRBV5-6 and TRBJ2-1, with 9 middle bases fitting TRBD1. CDR3 reads: CASRSGTGFYNEQFF. The bases read TGTGCCAGCAGGTCCGGGACAGGGTTCTACAATGAGCAGTTCTTC.